These T cell receptor beta chains were read from a single sample in a study of T cells in pancreatic ductal adenocarcinoma. Assay: immunoSEQ multiplex PCR; the TCRdb copy retains only in-frame clones and omits some. The table records around 9,000 clones, about 64% of them present only once. The sample consisted of pancreatic tumor tissue. Receptors were obtained from a human donor with pancreatic ductal adenocarcinoma. CDR3s include the opening cysteine and the closing phenylalanine or tryptophan. The D gene is left open where the match is weak. Where a row states a size, it is once, few, many or the class of an expanded clone; other rows omit it.

.,TRBV7-9,TRBJ2-1,.,TGTGCCAGCAGCTTCGGCGGGAACTACAATGAGCAGTTCTTC,CASSFGGNYNEQFF
.,TRBV19,TRBJ1-1,.,TGTGCCAGTAGGTTGGCCCCGAACACTGAAGCTTTCTTT,CASRLAPNTEAFF
.,TRBV6-6,TRBJ1-5,once,TGTGCCAGCAGTTACAGGGGCGGTCAGCCCCAGCATTTT,CASSYRGGQPQHF
TRBD2,TRBV11-2,TRBJ2-3,few,TGTGCCAGCAGCTTCACCCCGTATCTAGCGGGGGGAGTTTTAGATACGCAGTATTTT,CASSFTPYLAGGVLDTQYF
TRBD1,TRBV2,TRBJ1-5,.,TGTGCCAGCAGCCGGGACAGAGATCAGCCCCAGCATTTT,CASSRDRDQPQHF
.,TRBV5-3,TRBJ2-5,once,TGTGCCAGCAGCGGGGGACAGGGACTCCAAGAGACCCAGTACTTC,CASSGGQGLQETQYF
TRBD1,TRBV6-1,TRBJ1-1,.,TGTGCCAGCAGTGCAACAGGGGGCACTGAAGCTTTCTTT,CASSATGGTEAFF
.,TRBV15,TRBJ1-5,few,TGTGCCACCAGCAGAGATCCGGACACCAATCAGCCCCAGCATTTT,CATSRDPDTNQPQHF
TRBD1,TRBV5-1,TRBJ1-2,.,TGCGCCAGCAGCTTGGGGGGACAGGGAACCTATGGCTACACCTTC,CASSLGGQGTYGYTF
TRBD1,TRBV10-3,TRBJ1-1,.,TGTGCCATCAGTGACCCCGGGACAGGGCGACCTGAAGCTTTCTTT,CAISDPGTGRPEAFF
TRBD1,TRBV28,TRBJ1-2,.,TGTGCCAGCAGTTTGACGGGAGGGGGCGGCTACACCTTC,CASSLTGGGGYTF
.,TRBV19,TRBJ2-7,few,TGTGCCAGTAGTGCCAGTTGGGGTCGTTCCTACGAGCAGTACTTC,CASSASWGRSYEQYF
.,TRBV2,TRBJ1-2,few,TGTGCCAGCAGCAAGGAGAACTATGGCTACACCTTC,CASSKENYGYTF
TRBD2,TRBV7-2,TRBJ2-3,once,TGTGCCAGCAGCGCCATAGCGGGGGGGCCAGATACGCAGTATTTT,CASSAIAGGPDTQYF
.,TRBV11-1,TRBJ2-7,few,TGTGCCAGCAGCTCACGGCATACCTACGAGCAGTACTTC,CASSSRHTYEQYF
.,TRBV7-8,TRBJ1-6,few,TGTGCCAGCAGCGATCTTCGGGATTCACCCCTCCACTTT,CASSDLRDSPLHF
.,TRBV2,TRBJ1-5,.,TGTGCCAGCAGTGAACGGGGTCTTTATAGCAATCAGCCCCAGCATTTT,CASSERGLYSNQPQHF
.,TRBV6-1,TRBJ1-1,few,TGTGCCAGCAGTCCTTCAAGAAGCAACGCTTTCTTT,CASSPSRSNAFF
TRBD1,TRBV5-1,TRBJ2-1,.,TGCGCCAGCACGGACAGGGGTTTTAGTAATGAGCAGTTCTTC,CASTDRGFSNEQFF
.,TRBV7-2,TRBJ1-1,.,TGTGCCAGCAGTGACCCCCCCCAGGGCGCGGGGACTGAAGCTTTCTTT,CASSDPPQGAGTEAFF
TRBD2,TRBV10-2,TRBJ2-7,.,TGCGCCAGCAGTGAGGGGCGGGGGATCTACGAGCAGTACTTC,CASSEGRGIYEQYF
TRBD1,TRBV7-9,TRBJ1-1,.,TGTGCCAGCAGCTTACAGGGGGAGAACACTGAAGCTTTCTTT,CASSLQGENTEAFF
.,TRBV5-1,TRBJ2-1,.,TGCGCCAGCAGATGGTCCGGGTCTTCCAATGAGCAGTTCTTC,CASRWSGSSNEQFF
.,TRBV5-4,TRBJ1-1,.,TGTGCCAGCTCTACCGGACCGGGCACTGAAGCTTTCTTT,CASSTGPGTEAFF
.,TRBV6-1,TRBJ2-7,.,TGTGCCAGCAGGGCCGGGGTCGCGGTGGGGTACGAGCAGTACTTC,CASRAGVAVGYEQYF
.,TRBV4-1,TRBJ1-2,.,TGCGCCAGCAGCCAACTCCGGGGGCTGGACTATGGCTACACCTTC,CASSQLRGLDYGYTF
.,TRBV7-7,TRBJ2-3,.,TGTGCTAGCAGCCCCCTGCGGACAGATACGCAGTATTTT,CASSPLRTDTQYF
.,TRBV2,TRBJ2-5,.,TGTGCCAGCAGTGTTGGCATCGTGGAGACCCAGTACTTC,CASSVGIVETQYF
.,TRBV2,TRBJ1-2,few,TGTGCCAGCAGGGGTGACAGTCTTAACTATGGCTACACCTTC,CASRGDSLNYGYTF
.,TRBV25-1,TRBJ1-4,.,TGTGCCAGCAGTGAATTGGGACCCAAATCTGAAAAACTGTTTTTT,CASSELGPKSEKLFF
.,TRBV7-3,TRBJ2-1,.,TGTGCCAGCAGCCCAAAGGGGGTAGAGCAGTTCTTC,CASSPKGVEQFF
.,TRBV7-9,TRBJ1-1,.,TGTGCCAGCAGCGACACCGGGACACGGGGACTGAAGGCTTTCTTT,CASSDTGTRGLKAFF
TRBD1,TRBV5-1,TRBJ2-5,.,TGCGCCAGCAGCGGCGGACAGGGAGGCGAGACCCAGTACTTC,CASSGGQGGETQYF
.,TRBV13,TRBJ2-2,once,TGTGCCAGCAGCTTAGGCCCCTCCAGTCCAGTCGGGGAGCTGTTTTTT,CASSLGPSSPVGELFF
.,TRBV28,TRBJ1-2,few,TGTGCCAGCTTAGACGGGTCCTATGGCTACACCTTC,CASLDGSYGYTF
TRBD1,TRBV18,TRBJ1-5,.,TGTGCCAGCTCAATTTCGACAGGGGCCGTCCGGCCCCAGCATTTT,CASSISTGAVRPQHF
TRBD1,TRBV6-1,TRBJ1-2,medium-sized,TGTGCCACCTACGGACAGGGGAATGGCTACACCTTC,CATYGQGNGYTF
.,TRBV6-1,TRBJ2-1,.,TGTGCCAGCAGTGAACCAGGCAGGGGCTCCAATGAGCAGTTCTTC,CASSEPGRGSNEQFF
.,TRBV6-1,TRBJ1-2,.,TGTGCCAGCAGTGAATTAGCCATCCCTTCTGGCTACACCTTC,CASSELAIPSGYTF
.,TRBV6-5,TRBJ2-7,once,TGTGCCAGCAAAAGTTACCCAGGGTTGGACGAGCAGTACTTC,CASKSYPGLDEQYF
TRBD2,TRBV4-1,TRBJ2-1,once,TGCGCCAGCAGCCAAGCCCTGGGCCACCTGACTAGCCTGTACAATGAGCAGTTCTTC,CASSQALGHLTSLYNEQFF
.,TRBV27,TRBJ2-7,.,TGTGCCAGCAGTTTATCAGGGGGGACCTACGAGCAGTACTTC,CASSLSGGTYEQYF
.,TRBV5-4,TRBJ2-1,.,TGTGCCAGCAGTTATGCAGAAGGGGATGAGCAGTTCTTC,CASSYAEGDEQFF
.,TRBV6-5,TRBJ2-1,.,TGTGCCAGCACCAAGGGGCGAAACAATGAGCAGTTCTTC,CASTKGRNNEQFF